This TCR beta chain was captured in a study of blood T cells in healthy people across ages. V was cut by 1 base and J by 7 bases, with 11 bases left in between. This CDR3 is 13 amino acids long. Germline V gives CDR1 SGHTA, CDR2 FQGNSA. The second PCR ran roughly 7 to 12 cycles with a sample-barcoded 5' primer and J-beta primers. In TCRdb, the 5' RACE reads were re-called with MiXCR into one record per CDR3 protein. This table holds roughly 800,000 distinct CDR3 sequences, 55% to 75% found once. The clonotype comes from a man between 25 and 39 years old in good health. This chain links TRBV7-2 with TRBJ2-7; D unclear. Material: blood. CDR3 nucleotides: TGTGCCAGCAGCTTAGGGCGTGTGGGGGAGCAGTACTTC. Its translation: CASSLGRVGEQYF.